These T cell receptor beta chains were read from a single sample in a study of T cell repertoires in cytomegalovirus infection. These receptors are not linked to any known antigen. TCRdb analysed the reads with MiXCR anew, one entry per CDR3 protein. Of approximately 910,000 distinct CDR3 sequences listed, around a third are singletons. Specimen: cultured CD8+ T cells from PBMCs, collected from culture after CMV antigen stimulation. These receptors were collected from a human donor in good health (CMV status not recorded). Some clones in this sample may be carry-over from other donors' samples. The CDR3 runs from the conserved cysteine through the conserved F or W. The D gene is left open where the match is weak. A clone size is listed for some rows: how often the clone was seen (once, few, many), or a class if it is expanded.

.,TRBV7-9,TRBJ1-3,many,CASTLAALSSGNTIYF,TGTGCCAGCACCCTAGCCGCCTTGAGCTCTGGAAACACCATATATTTT
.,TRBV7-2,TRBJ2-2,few,CASSLWGEYTGELFF,TGTGCCAGCAGCTTATGGGGGGAATACACCGGGGAGCTGTTTTTT
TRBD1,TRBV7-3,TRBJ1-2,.,CASSPGTGDAYGYTF,TGTGCCAGCAGCCCCGGGACAGGGGACGCATATGGCTACACCTTC
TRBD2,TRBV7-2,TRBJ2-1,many,CASSLVGTSGGYNEQFF,TGTGCCAGCAGCTTAGTAGGGACTAGCGGGGGCTACAATGAGCAGTTCTTC
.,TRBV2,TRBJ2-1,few,CASTLTEALYNEQFF,TGTGCCAGCACCTTAACAGAGGCCCTCTACAATGAGCAGTTCTTC
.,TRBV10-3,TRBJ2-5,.,CAISDLTLEAPKETQYF,TGTGCCATCAGTGACTTGACGTTGGAAGCCCCCAAAGAGACCCAGTACTTC
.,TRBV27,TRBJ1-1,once,CASTLSGSGNTEAFF,TGTGCCAGCACCCTCTCAGGGTCGGGGAACACTGAAGCTTTCTTT
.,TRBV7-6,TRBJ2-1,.,CASSPYLTVSYNEQFF,TGTGCCAGCAGCCCATACTTGACGGTTTCCTACAATGAGCAGTTCTTC
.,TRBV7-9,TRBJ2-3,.,CASSFPLSSEDTQYF,TGTGCCAGCAGCTTCCCTCTAAGTAGCGAAGATACGCAGTATTTT
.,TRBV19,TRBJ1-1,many,CASSMTENTEAFF,TGTGCCAGTAGTATGACAGAGAACACTGAAGCTTTCTTT
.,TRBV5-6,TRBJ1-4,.,CASSLADNEKLFF,TGTGCCAGCAGCTTGGCAGATAATGAAAAACTGTTTTTT
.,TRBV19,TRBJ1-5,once,CASSTGRIDRTSNQPQHF,TGTGCCAGTAGTACTGGAAGGATCGATAGAACGAGCAATCAGCCCCAGCATTTT
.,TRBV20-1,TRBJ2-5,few,CSARTRLAYQETQYF,TGCAGTGCTAGAACTAGATTGGCCTACCAAGAGACCCAGTACTTC
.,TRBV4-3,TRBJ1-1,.,CASSRLQGNTEAFF,TGCGCCAGCAGCCGGTTACAGGGGAACACTGAAGCTTTCTTT
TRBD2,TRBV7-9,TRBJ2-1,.,CASRHSGDPNEQFF,TGTGCCAGCCGGCATAGCGGGGACCCTAATGAGCAGTTCTTC
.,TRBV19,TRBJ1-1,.,CASSIYREAFF,TGTGCCAGTAGTATCTATCGTGAAGCTTTCTTT
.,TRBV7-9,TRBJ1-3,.,CASGEGASIGNTIYF,TGTGCCAGCGGGGAAGGGGCCTCCATTGGAAACACCATATATTTT